A selection of T cell receptor beta chains follows, all from one sample in a study of CD8+ T cells in alopecia areata. Measured with immunoSEQ multiplex PCR; TCRdb has only the in-frame clones, and not every one. The sample contains about 200,000 clones, more than 45% of which appear only once. This sample comprised CD4+ T cells sorted from blood, obtained at week 0. The receptors come from a human donor with alopecia areata. The CDR3 runs from the conserved cysteine through the conserved F or W. Fields, in order: CDR3 length, D gene, J gene, clone size, V gene, CDR3 protein, CDR3 DNA. A D gene is named only where the DNA matches it firmly. Clone size is shown for a subset of rows, as once, few, many or a class of expanded clone.

16 | TRBD2 | TRBJ2-5 | . | TRBV7-2 | CASSPRASGRRKTQYF | TGTGCCAGCAGCCCTCGGGCCAGCGGGAGGAGGAAGACCCAGTACTTC
15 | . | TRBJ1-5 | . | TRBV7-8 | CASSRSGRSNQPQHF | TGTGCCAGCAGCCGCTCGGGACGCAGCAATCAGCCCCAGCATTTT
16 | . | TRBJ2-2 | . | TRBV5-1 | CASSLLGQGSTGELFF | TGCGCCAGCAGCTTGTTGGGGCAGGGCAGCACCGGGGAGCTGTTTTTT
17 | TRBD2 | TRBJ2-7 | . | TRBV7-8 | CASSFRLAGGPAYEQYF | TGTGCCAGCAGCTTTCGACTAGCGGGAGGGCCCGCCTACGAGCAGTACTTC
14 | TRBD2 | TRBJ2-2 | . | TRBV5-1 | CASSSSGRTGELFF | TGCGCCAGCAGCTCTAGCGGGAGGACCGGGGAGCTGTTTTTT
13 | . | TRBJ1-2 | . | TRBV14 | CASSHHPNYGYTF | TGTGCCAGCAGCCATCATCCTAACTATGGCTACACCTTC
12 | . | TRBJ1-2 | . | TRBV7-2 | CASSPQDSGYTF | TGTGCCAGCAGCCCCCAGGACAGTGGCTACACCTTC
15 | TRBD1 | TRBJ1-2 | . | TRBV18 | CASSTGTGYGYGYTF | TGTGCCAGCTCAACCGGGACAGGCTATGGCTATGGCTACACCTTC
19 | TRBD2 | TRBJ2-1 | few | TRBV30 | CAWRPKGTGGGLPYNEQFF | TGTGCCTGGAGACCGAAGGGGACTGGCGGGGGGCTTCCTTACAATGAGCAGTTCTTC
14 | TRBD1 | TRBJ1-2 | . | TRBV6-1 | CASKPGQSFYGYTF | TGTGCCAGCAAACCGGGACAGAGCTTTTATGGCTACACCTTC
16 | . | TRBJ1-1 | . | TRBV27 | CASRAQGQLMNTEAFF | TGTGCCAGCAGGGCCCAGGGACAACTTATGAACACTGAAGCTTTCTTT
14 | . | TRBJ1-2 | . | TRBV30 | CAWSDYGTGYGYTF | TGTGCCTGGAGTGATTACGGGACGGGCTATGGCTACACCTTC
13 | . | TRBJ2-7 | . | TRBV29-1 | CSVENPQGYEQYF | TGCAGCGTTGAAAACCCCCAGGGGTACGAGCAGTACTTC
13 | . | TRBJ2-7 | once | TRBV6-6 | CASTSTGTYEQYF | TGTGCCAGCACCTCAACAGGGACCTACGAGCAGTACTTC
12 | . | TRBJ1-4 | . | TRBV30 | CAWSERIEKLFF | TGTGCCTGGAGTGAACGGATTGAAAAACTGTTTTTT
14 | . | TRBJ1-4 | . | TRBV19 | CASREQGAGEKLFF | TGTGCCAGTAGGGAACAGGGCGCGGGTGAAAAACTGTTTTTT
17 | . | TRBJ2-1 | . | TRBV27 | CASSSHRQRGAYNEQFF | TGTGCCAGCAGCTCCCACCGCCAAAGGGGGGCCTACAATGAGCAGTTCTTC
13 | . | TRBJ1-2 | few | TRBV29-1 | CSGGTVGIYGYTF | TGCAGCGGTGGCACAGTCGGGATCTATGGCTACACCTTC
13 | . | TRBJ1-5 | few | TRBV29-1 | CSVTTNSNQPQHF | TGCAGCGTTACCACTAATAGCAATCAGCCCCAGCATTTT
16 | . | TRBJ1-4 | few | TRBV7-9 | CASSVSAGARSEKLFF | TGTGCCAGCAGCGTTAGCGCAGGGGCGCGGTCGGAAAAACTGTTTTTT
15 | . | TRBJ2-3 | . | TRBV2 | CASSVGGISTDTQYF | TGTGCCAGCAGTGTTGGGGGGATAAGCACAGATACGCAGTATTTT
16 | . | TRBJ1-1 | . | TRBV5-4 | CASSLPRLGWDTEAFF | TGTGCCAGCAGCTTGCCCAGGCTGGGCTGGGACACTGAAGCTTTCTTT
13 | TRBD2 | TRBJ2-7 | . | TRBV30 | CAWSNSGGNEQYF | TGTGCCTGGAGTAATAGCGGGGGCAACGAGCAGTACTTC
17 | TRBD1 | TRBJ2-2 | . | TRBV25-1 | CASSEWGTGGGSGELFF | TGTGCCAGCAGTGAATGGGGGACAGGGGGTGGGTCCGGGGAGCTGTTTTTT
15 | . | TRBJ2-2 | . | TRBV5-1 | CASSLERPNTGELFF | TGCGCCAGCAGCTTGGAGCGGCCTAACACCGGGGAGCTGTTTTTT
13 | . | TRBJ1-4 | . | TRBV6-5 | CASSSQGNEKLFF | TGTGCCAGCAGTTCCCAGGGGAATGAAAAACTGTTTTTT
14 | . | TRBJ2-2 | once | TRBV11-2 | CATIPRGSTGELFF | TGTGCCACCATCCCCCGGGGGTCCACCGGGGAGCTGTTTTTT
16 | . | TRBJ2-1 | . | TRBV27 | CASSLRGQRAYNEQFF | TGTGCCAGCAGTCTCCGGGGTCAGCGCGCCTACAATGAGCAGTTCTTC
11 | . | TRBJ2-7 | . | TRBV18 | CASSSVGEQYF | TGTGCCAGCTCCTCAGTGGGCGAGCAGTACTTC
11 | . | TRBJ1-2 | . | TRBV29-1 | CSVEGGDGYTF | TGCAGCGTTGAGGGCGGGGATGGCTACACCTTC
15 | TRBD2 | TRBJ2-7 | few | TRBV5-1 | CASSRGTSDDYEQYF | TGCGCCAGCTCCCGGGGGACTAGCGACGACTACGAGCAGTACTTC
14 | . | TRBJ2-3 | . | TRBV29-1 | CSVEGGSSTDTQYF | TGCAGCGTTGAAGGGGGGTCGAGCACAGATACGCAGTATTTT
14 | TRBD2 | TRBJ2-1 | . | TRBV30 | CAWRPGLINNEQFF | TGTGCCTGGAGGCCGGGACTAATAAACAATGAGCAGTTCTTC
13 | . | TRBJ1-4 | few | TRBV14 | CASSHILGEKLFF | TGTGCCAGCAGCCACATCTTAGGGGAAAAACTGTTTTTT
12 | . | TRBJ1-3 | . | TRBV9 | CASSVSGNTIYF | TGTGCCAGCAGCGTGAGTGGAAACACCATATATTTT